A selection of T cell receptor beta chains follows, all from one sample in a study of T cell responses to AZD1222 COVID-19 vaccine. Generated by immunoSEQ multiplex PCR, the TCRdb table keeps only in-frame clones and is missing some. The sample holds 150,000 or so clones; 75% to 95% are singletons and the top ten take approximately 2.9%. The material sequenced was peripheral blood, taken on day 0 of MenACWY control vaccination. Receptors originate from an adult in good health. Each CDR3 is given with its conserved first and last residue. A D gene is named only where the DNA matches it firmly. Not every row has a clone size; where given, it reads once, few, many or a size class.

>NA|TRBV18|NA|TRBJ1-2
CASSPYDLGDGYTF
TGTGCCAGCTCACCGTACGACCTGGGGGATGGCTACACCTTC
>NA|TRBV6-5|NA|TRBJ2-7
CASSYSTGLGSYEQYF
TGTGCCAGCAGTTACTCAACGGGGTTGGGATCCTACGAGCAGTACTTC
>NA|TRBV5-6|NA|TRBJ2-5
CASSGDRFTETQYF
TGTGCCAGCAGCGGAGACAGGTTCACAGAGACCCAGTACTTC
>NA|TRBV6-5|NA|TRBJ1-5
CASSYSTTPGQPQHF
TGTGCCAGCAGTTACTCGACCACGCCGGGTCAGCCCCAGCATTTT
>TRBD1|TRBV27|NA|TRBJ1-6
CASRGQGGSPLHF
TGTGCCAGCAGGGGACAGGGGGGTTCACCCCTCCACTTT
>NA|TRBV15|NA|TRBJ2-7
CATSRARDGTYEQYF
TGTGCCACCAGCAGAGCGAGGGACGGTACCTACGAGCAGTACTTC
>NA|TRBV29-1|once|TRBJ1-4
CSAYNEKLFF
TGCAGCGCATATAATGAAAAACTGTTTTTT
>NA|TRBV18|once|TRBJ1-2
CASSPQSDYGYTF
TGTGCCAGCTCACCACAGTCTGACTATGGCTACACCTTC
>NA|TRBV5-6|once|TRBJ1-2
CASSLASNGYYGYTF
TGTGCCAGCAGCTTGGCCAGTAATGGCTACTATGGCTACACCTTC
>TRBD1|TRBV19|NA|TRBJ1-1
CATCILGQGATEAFF
TGTGCCACTTGTATTCTGGGACAGGGGGCGACTGAAGCTTTCTTT
>NA|TRBV7-8|NA|TRBJ2-5
CASSFVSETQYF
TGTGCCAGCAGCTTTGTCTCCGAGACCCAGTACTTC
>NA|TRBV5-4|NA|TRBJ1-1
CASSSARGGAGTEAFF
TGTGCCAGCAGCTCCGCCCGTGGGGGGGCGGGGACTGAAGCTTTCTTT
>TRBD1|TRBV7-2|NA|TRBJ1-2
CASSARTGSDYGYTF
TGTGCCAGCAGCGCGCGGACAGGGAGCGACTATGGCTACACCTTC
>NA|TRBV6-6|NA|TRBJ1-5
CASSYAEYSNQPQHF
TGTGCCAGCAGTTATGCGGAATATAGCAATCAGCCCCAGCATTTT
>NA|TRBV12-3/TRBV12-4|NA|TRBJ1-1
CASSLTRNTEAFF
TGTGCCAGCAGTTTAACCCGGAACACTGAAGCTTTCTTT
>TRBD1|TRBV2|NA|TRBJ1-5
CASKDGTAGQPQHF
TGTGCCAGCAAGGACGGGACAGCGGGCCAGCCCCAGCATTTT
>NA|TRBV19|NA|TRBJ2-2
CASSIQGSTGELFF
TGTGCCAGTAGTATACAGGGAAGCACCGGGGAGCTGTTTTTT
>NA|TRBV5-4|NA|TRBJ1-5
CASSLDPDNQPQHF
TGTGCCAGCAGCTTGGATCCGGATAATCAGCCCCAGCATTTT
>TRBD2|TRBV7-8|NA|TRBJ2-1
CASSGSVYSGRVRNEQFF
TGTGCCAGCAGCGGCAGCGTTTATAGCGGGAGGGTACGCAATGAGCAGTTCTTC
>NA|TRBV27|NA|TRBJ1-2
CASSTGRSGYTF
TGTGCCAGCAGCACGGGGAGGTCTGGCTACACCTTC
>TRBD1|TRBV10-1|NA|TRBJ2-7
CASGDSYEQYF
TGCGCCAGCGGGGACAGCTACGAGCAGTACTTC
>NA|TRBV9|few|TRBJ2-1
CASSADGSRPEQFF
TGTGCCAGCAGCGCAGACGGGAGTAGGCCCGAGCAGTTCTTC
>NA|TRBV6-5|NA|TRBJ1-5
CASRRLPQSNQPQHF
TGTGCCAGCCGTCGACTCCCTCAATCCAATCAGCCCCAGCATTTT
>NA|TRBV5-1|NA|TRBJ1-6
CASSTTPPIGELEASYNSPLHF
TGCGCCAGCAGCACTACCCCCCCGATTGGGGAGCTAGAAGCCTCCTATAATTCACCCCTCCACTTT
>TRBD2|TRBV24-1|NA|TRBJ2-3
CATPNGVPGLAGKDTDTQYF
TGTGCCACCCCGAACGGAGTGCCGGGACTAGCGGGAAAAGACACAGATACGCAGTATTTT
>TRBD2|TRBV27|NA|TRBJ2-3
CASSSLAGANTQYF
TGTGCCAGCAGTTCGCTAGCGGGAGCGAATACGCAGTATTTT
>TRBD1|TRBV5-1|NA|TRBJ2-7
CASCLRQGAGEQYF
TGCGCCAGCTGCTTGAGGCAGGGGGCAGGCGAGCAGTACTTC
>NA|TRBV18|NA|TRBJ2-1
CASSPNGGSNNEQFF
TGTGCCAGCTCACCTAACGGCGGGTCTAACAATGAGCAGTTCTTC
>NA|TRBV28|NA|TRBJ1-6
CASRTVNSPLHF
TGTGCCAGCAGGACAGTTAATTCACCCCTCCACTTT
>TRBD1|TRBV6-5|once|TRBJ1-4
CASMVQGDEKLFF
TGTGCCAGCATGGTTCAGGGGGATGAAAAACTGTTTTTT
>NA|TRBV15|NA|TRBJ1-1
CATSRDQGLNTEAFF
TGTGCCACCAGCAGAGACCAGGGTTTGAACACTGAAGCTTTCTTT